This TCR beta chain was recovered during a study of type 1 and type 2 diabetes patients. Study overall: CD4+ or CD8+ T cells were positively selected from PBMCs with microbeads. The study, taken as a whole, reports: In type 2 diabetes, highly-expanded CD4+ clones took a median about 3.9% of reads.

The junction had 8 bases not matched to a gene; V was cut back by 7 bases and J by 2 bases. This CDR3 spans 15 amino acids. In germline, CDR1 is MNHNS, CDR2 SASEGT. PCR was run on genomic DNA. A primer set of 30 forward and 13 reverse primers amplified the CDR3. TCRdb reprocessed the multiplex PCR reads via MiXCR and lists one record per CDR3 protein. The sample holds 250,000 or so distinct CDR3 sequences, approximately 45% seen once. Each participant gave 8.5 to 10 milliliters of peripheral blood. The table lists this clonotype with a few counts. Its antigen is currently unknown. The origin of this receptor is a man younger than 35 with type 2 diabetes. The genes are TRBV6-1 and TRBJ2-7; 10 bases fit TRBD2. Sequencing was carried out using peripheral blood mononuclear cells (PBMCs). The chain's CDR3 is CASKVGAGGAYEQYF. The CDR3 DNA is TGTGCCAGCAAGGTGGGAGCGGGGGGGGCCTACGAGCAGTACTTC.